This TCR beta chain was obtained from a study of cytomegalovirus exposure and HLA in healthy donors. Across the study: The roughly 120 validation repertoires matched the approximately 700 first-cohort repertoires in platform, a later analysis reported.

Profiled with immunoSEQ multiplex PCR; TCRdb holds only in-frame clones, not every one. The table includes 70,000 or so clones, around 95% detected once. There are 14 residues in the CDR3. Trimming removed 4 bases from V and 4 bases from J, with 11 bases in between. Germline V CDR1 and CDR2: SGDLS, YYNGEE. Of note for this clone: Its specificity is not known.

Overall study findings and caveats: Usually a TCR sequence was rare, but some public TCRs were found in many donors. The study designated 150 or so TCR beta chains cytomegalovirus-associated.

The rearrangement uses TRBV9 and TRBJ2-2, with a possible D match to TRBD2 (7 bases). The sample taken for sequencing was PBMCs. The source is a woman between 18 and 29 years old in good health and CMV-seropositive. The CDR3 bases are TGTGCCAGCAGCCTGGGAGGGGGCACCGGGGAGCTGTTTTTT. Amino acid sequence: CASSLGGGTGELFF.